The 2 T cell receptor beta chains below all came from one sample that was sequenced in a study of blood T cell repertoires in COVID-19. Profiling relied on immunoSEQ multiplex PCR, and the TCRdb table lists in-frame clones only, not all of them. The table includes roughly 180,000 clones, about 81% detected once. The sequencing sample was made of peripheral blood. Receptors were obtained from an elderly woman with COVID-19, enrolled during active disease.

The CDR3 loop is CASSLALLAGELFF. In DNA form, the CDR3 reads TGCGCCAGCAGCTTGGCCCTATTAGCCGGGGAGCTGTTTTTT. The chain employs TRBV5-1 and TRBJ2-2; D not resolved. The germline CDR1 and CDR2 sequences are SGHRS and YFSETQ. Trimming pared 0 bases from V and 6 bases from J, leaving 9 bases between. There are 14 residues in the CDR3.

The chain has TRBV11-3 and TRBJ2-5; the D gene is possibly TRBD1 (5 bases). Trimming took 4 bases from V and 4 from J, leaving 10 bases between them. Germline V CDR1 and CDR2: SGHNT, YENEEA. The CDR3 consists of 13 residues. The CDR3 nucleotides are TGTGCCAGCAGCTCCAGGGTGGGAGAGACCCAGTACTTC. Protein: CASSSRVGETQYF.